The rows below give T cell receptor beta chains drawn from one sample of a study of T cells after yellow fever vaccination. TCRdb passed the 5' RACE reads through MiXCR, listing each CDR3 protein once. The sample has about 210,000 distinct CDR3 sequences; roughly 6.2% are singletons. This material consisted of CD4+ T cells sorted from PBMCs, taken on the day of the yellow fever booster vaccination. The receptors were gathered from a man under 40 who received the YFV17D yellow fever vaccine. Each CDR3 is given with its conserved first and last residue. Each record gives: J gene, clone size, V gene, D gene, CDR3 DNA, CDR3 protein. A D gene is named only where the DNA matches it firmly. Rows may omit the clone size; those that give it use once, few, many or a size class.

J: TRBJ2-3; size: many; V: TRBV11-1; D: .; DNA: TGTGCCAGCAGCTTAGCCCCGCTGGCTGGGCCCGGCACAGATACGCAGTATTTT; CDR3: CASSLAPLAGPGTDTQYF
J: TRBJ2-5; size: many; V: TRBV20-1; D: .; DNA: TGCAGTGCTCCATCCCAGGGTGCTTCAAAGACCCAGTACTTC; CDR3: CSAPSQGASKTQYF
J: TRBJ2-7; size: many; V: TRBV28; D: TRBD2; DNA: TGTGCCAGCAGTAGTGCGGGACTAGCGGGAGTTGAGCAGTACTTC; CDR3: CASSSAGLAGVEQYF
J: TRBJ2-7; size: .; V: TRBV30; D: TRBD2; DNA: TGTGCCGGGGGAGGGACTAGCGGGCGCGAGCAGTACTTC; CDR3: CAGGGTSGREQYF
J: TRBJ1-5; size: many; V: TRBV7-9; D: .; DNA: TGTGCCAGCAGCTTAGACCGCTATCAGCCCCAGCATTTT; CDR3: CASSLDRYQPQHF
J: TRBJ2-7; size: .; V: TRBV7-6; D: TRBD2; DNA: TGTGCCAGCAGCTTAGGGCCGGGTCTAGCGGGAGTCTACGAGCAGTACTTC; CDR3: CASSLGPGLAGVYEQYF
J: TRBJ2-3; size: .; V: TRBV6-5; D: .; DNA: TGTGCCAGCAGTTATAGGATAGCCCCGACAGATACGCAGTATTTT; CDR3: CASSYRIAPTDTQYF
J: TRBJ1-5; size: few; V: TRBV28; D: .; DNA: TGTGCCAGCAGTTTCGGCCGGATTAGCCAGCCCCAGCATTTT; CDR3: CASSFGRISQPQHF
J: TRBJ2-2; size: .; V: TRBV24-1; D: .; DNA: TGTGCCACAAGCGGACCAGGGTCCGGGGAGCTGTTTTTT; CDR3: CATSGPGSGELFF
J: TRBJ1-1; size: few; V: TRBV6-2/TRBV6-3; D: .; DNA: TGTGCCAGCAGGACCGGACAGATGAACACTGAAGCTTTCTTT; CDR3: CASRTGQMNTEAFF
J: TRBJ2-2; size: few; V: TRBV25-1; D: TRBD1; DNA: TGTGCCAGCAGAGGGACAGGGAGATCGAACACCGGGGAGCTGTTTTTT; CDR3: CASRGTGRSNTGELFF
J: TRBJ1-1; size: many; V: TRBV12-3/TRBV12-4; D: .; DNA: TGTGCCAGCGTAAACTTGGGGAACACTGAAGCTTTCTTT; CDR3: CASVNLGNTEAFF
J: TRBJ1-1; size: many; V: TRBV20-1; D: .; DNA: TGCAGTGCGTCCGAAAGGGTATTGAGGACTGAAGCTTTCTTT; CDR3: CSASERVLRTEAFF
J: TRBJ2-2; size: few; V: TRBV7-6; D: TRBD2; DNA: TGTGCCAGCAGCTGGAGCGGGGACACCGGGGAGCTGTTTTTT; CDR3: CASSWSGDTGELFF
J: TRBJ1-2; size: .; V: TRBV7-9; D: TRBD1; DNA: TGTGCCAGCAGCTTAGCGGGCCGACAGGGTGCCTATGGCTACACCTTC; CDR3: CASSLAGRQGAYGYTF
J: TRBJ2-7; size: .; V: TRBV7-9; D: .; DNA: TGTGCCGTCCAGGAAGTACGTCCCTACGAGCAGTACTTC; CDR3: CAVQEVRPYEQYF
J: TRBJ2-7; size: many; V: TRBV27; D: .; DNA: TGTGCCAGCAGTTCCCAGGGTTACGAGCAGTACTTC; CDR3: CASSSQGYEQYF
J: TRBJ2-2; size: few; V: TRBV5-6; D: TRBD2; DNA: TGTGCCAGCAGCGGGCCGGGACTAGCGAACACCGGGGAGCTGTTTTTT; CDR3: CASSGPGLANTGELFF
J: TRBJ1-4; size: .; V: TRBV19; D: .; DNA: TGTGCCAGCAGACCGTGGGCAGGGCCCAATGAAAAACTGTTTTTT; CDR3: CASRPWAGPNEKLFF
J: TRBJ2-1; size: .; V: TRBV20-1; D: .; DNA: TGCAGTGCTAGAGATCCGGACAGAGGGGGCAATGAGCAGTTCTTC; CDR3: CSARDPDRGGNEQFF